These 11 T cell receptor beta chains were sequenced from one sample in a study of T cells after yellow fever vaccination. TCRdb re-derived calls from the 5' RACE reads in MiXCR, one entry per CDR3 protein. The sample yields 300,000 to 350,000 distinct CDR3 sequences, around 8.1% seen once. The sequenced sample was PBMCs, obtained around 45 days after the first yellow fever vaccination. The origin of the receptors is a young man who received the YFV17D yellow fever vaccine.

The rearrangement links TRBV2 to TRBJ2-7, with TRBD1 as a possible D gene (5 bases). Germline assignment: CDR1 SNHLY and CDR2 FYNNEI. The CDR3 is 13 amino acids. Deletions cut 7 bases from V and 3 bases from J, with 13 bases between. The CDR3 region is CASTADSRYEQYV. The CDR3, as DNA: TGTGCCAGCACTGCCGACAGTCGCTACGAGCAGTACGTC.

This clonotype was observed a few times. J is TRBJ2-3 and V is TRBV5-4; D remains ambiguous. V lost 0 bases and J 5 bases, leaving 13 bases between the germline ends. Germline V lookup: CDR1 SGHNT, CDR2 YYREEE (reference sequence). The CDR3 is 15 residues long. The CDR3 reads CASSLDLKMGDTQYF. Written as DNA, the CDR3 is TGTGCCAGCAGCTTGGATCTCAAAATGGGAGATACGCAGTATTTT. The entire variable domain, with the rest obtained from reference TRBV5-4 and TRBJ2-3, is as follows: ETGVTQSPTHLIKTRGQQVTLRCSSQSGHNTVSWYQQALGQGPQFIFQYYREEENGRGNFPPRFSGLQFPNYSSELNVNALELDDSALYLCASSLDLKMGDTQYFGPGTRLTVL.

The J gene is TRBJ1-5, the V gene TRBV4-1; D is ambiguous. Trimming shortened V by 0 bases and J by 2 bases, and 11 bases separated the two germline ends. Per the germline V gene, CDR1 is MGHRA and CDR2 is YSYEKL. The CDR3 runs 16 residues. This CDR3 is CASSQDPVSGNQPQHF. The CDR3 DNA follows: TGCGCCAGCAGCCAAGATCCGGTCAGCGGCAATCAGCCCCAGCATTTT.

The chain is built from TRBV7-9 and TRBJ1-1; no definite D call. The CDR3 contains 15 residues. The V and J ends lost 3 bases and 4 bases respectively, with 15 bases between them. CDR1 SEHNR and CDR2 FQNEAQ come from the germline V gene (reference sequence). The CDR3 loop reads CASSFISARGTEAFF. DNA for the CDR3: TGTGCCAGCAGCTTTATTTCTGCCCGCGGCACTGAAGCTTTCTTT. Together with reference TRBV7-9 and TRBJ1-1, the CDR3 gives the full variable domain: DTGVSQNPRHKITKRGQNVTFRCDPISEHNRLYWYRQTLGQGPEFLTYFQNEAQLEKSRLLSDRFSAERPKGSFSTLEIQRTEQGDSAMYLCASSFISARGTEAFFGQGTRLTVV.

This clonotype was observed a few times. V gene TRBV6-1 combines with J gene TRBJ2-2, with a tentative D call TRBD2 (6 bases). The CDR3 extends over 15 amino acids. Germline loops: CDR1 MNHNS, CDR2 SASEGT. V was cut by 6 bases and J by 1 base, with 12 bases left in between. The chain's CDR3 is CASRLGLGNTGELFF. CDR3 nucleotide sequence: TGTGCCAGCAGACTGGGACTGGGGAACACCGGGGAGCTGTTTTTT.

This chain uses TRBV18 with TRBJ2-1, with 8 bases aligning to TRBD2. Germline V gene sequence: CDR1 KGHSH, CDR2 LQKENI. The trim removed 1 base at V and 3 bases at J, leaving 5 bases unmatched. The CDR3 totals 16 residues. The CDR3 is CASSPLSSGGYNEQFF. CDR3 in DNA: TGTGCCAGCTCACCACTATCGAGCGGGGGCTACAATGAGCAGTTCTTC.

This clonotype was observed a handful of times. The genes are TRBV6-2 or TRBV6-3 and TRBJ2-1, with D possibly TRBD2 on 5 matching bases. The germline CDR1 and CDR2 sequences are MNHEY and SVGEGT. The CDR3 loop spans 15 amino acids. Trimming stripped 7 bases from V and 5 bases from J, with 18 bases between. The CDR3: CASTKTRNLNNEQFF. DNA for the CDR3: TGTGCCAGCACCAAAACTAGAAACCTGAACAATGAGCAGTTCTTC.

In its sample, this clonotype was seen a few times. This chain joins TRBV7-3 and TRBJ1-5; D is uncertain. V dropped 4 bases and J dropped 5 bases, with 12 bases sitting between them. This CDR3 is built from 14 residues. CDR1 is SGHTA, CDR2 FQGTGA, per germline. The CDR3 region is CASSSPSGDQPQHF. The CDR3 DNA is TGTGCCAGCAGCTCTCCTTCAGGCGATCAGCCCCAGCATTTT.

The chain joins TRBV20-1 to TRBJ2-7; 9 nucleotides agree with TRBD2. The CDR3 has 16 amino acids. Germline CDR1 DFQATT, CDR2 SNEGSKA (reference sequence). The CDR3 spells CCAMKASGAPGYEQYV. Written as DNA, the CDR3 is TGCTGTGCCATGAAGGCTAGCGGGGCGCCTGGGTACGAGCAGTACGTC.

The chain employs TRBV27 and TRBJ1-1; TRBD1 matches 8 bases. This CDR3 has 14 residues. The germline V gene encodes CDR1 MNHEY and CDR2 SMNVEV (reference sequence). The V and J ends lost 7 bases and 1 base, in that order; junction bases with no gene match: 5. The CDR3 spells CASNAQGGNTEAFF. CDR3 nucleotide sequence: TGTGCCAGCAACGCACAGGGGGGGAACACTGAAGCTTTCTTT.

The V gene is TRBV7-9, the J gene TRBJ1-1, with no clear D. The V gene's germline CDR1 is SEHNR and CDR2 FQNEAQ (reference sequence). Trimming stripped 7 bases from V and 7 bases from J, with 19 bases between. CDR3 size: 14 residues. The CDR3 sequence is CASTENDRDSEAFF. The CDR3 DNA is TGTGCCAGCACCGAAAATGACCGCGATAGTGAAGCTTTCTTT.